This T cell receptor (beta chain) was sequenced in a study of T-cell reconstitution after alpha-beta-depleted transplantation in children. The germline CDR1 and CDR2 sequences are MDHEN and SYDVKM. V lost 6 bases to trimming and J lost 3 bases, with 14 bases between them. This CDR3 has 14 residues. As it was prepared, the TCRbeta library received unique molecular identifiers. MiXCR, run by TCRdb on the PCR reads, gives a single entry per CDR3 protein. The sample includes approximately 510,000 distinct CDR3 sequences, around 17% seen only once; the top ten take over 3%. The sequence derives from a human donor who donated a stem cell graft to a child with acute lymphoblastic leukemia. The J gene is TRBJ2-5, the V gene TRBV28; D is perhaps TRBD2 (5 bases). Sequencing used PBMCs from the stem cell graft donor, obtained from the stem cell graft. This CDR3 is CASRRGNGKETQYF. For the CDR3, the DNA is TGTGCCAGCAGACGGGGAAACGGGAAAGAGACCCAGTACTTC.